A selection of T cell receptor beta chains follows, all from one sample in a study of shared clonotypes between healthy human individuals. The table came from immunoSEQ multiplex PCR; TCRdb's copy has only in-frame clones and leaves some out. Of under 750,000 clones listed, roughly two thirds were seen once; the top ten hold under 2%. The specimen sequenced was memory CD4+ T cells sorted from blood. The receptors were gathered from a woman aged 25-40 years in good health. Each CDR3 is given with its conserved first and last residue. The order of the fields is J gene, V gene, CDR3 protein.

TRBJ1-2 | TRBV27 | CASSLRGQPYVNGYTF
TRBJ2-7 | TRBV6-1 | CASCRVSYEQYF
TRBJ2-5 | TRBV2 | CASSPLEIGETQYF
TRBJ2-5 | TRBV7-9 | CASSARIAGAETQYF
TRBJ1-3 | TRBV28 | CASRRDIGNTIYF
TRBJ2-7 | TRBV28 | CASSGGYGDYEQYF
TRBJ2-2 | TRBV5-1 | CASSGTGFTGELFF
TRBJ1-1 | TRBV4-1 | CASQKGTGMNTEAFF
TRBJ1-5 | TRBV11-2 | CASSLGGNSNQPQHF
TRBJ2-1 | TRBV14 | CASSPDRVRGNEQFF
TRBJ2-1 | TRBV5-4 | CASSYGASGRGNNEQFF
TRBJ2-3 | TRBV27 | CASSLSRDTQYF
TRBJ2-1 | TRBV28 | CASSLTTSGRNNEQFF
TRBJ2-4 | TRBV5-1 | CASSLSSSAKNIQYF
TRBJ2-7 | TRBV27 | CASSPQGSPREQYF
TRBJ2-1 | TRBV6-6 | CASRESQDGRNEQFF
TRBJ2-5 | TRBV18 | CASSTRGRGETQYF
TRBJ2-7 | TRBV28 | CASSRTYRIGYEQYF
TRBJ2-1 | TRBV7-9 | CASSFWASGRGLAEQFF
TRBJ1-4 | TRBV5-5 | CASSSGQPNEKLFF
TRBJ2-3 | TRBV4-2 | CASSLGGDTQYF
TRBJ2-3 | TRBV11-2 | CASSIGLADTQYF
TRBJ1-3 | TRBV6-6 | CASSFSPDRAGNTIYF
TRBJ2-7 | TRBV5-1 | CASSLGDRGSSYEQYF
TRBJ2-7 | TRBV19 | CASSKQSSYEQYF
TRBJ2-1 | TRBV7-2 | CASSLVGTVYNEQFF
TRBJ1-2 | TRBV10-2 | CASSEPNKAEYGYTF
TRBJ2-3 | TRBV5-1 | CASSRYNTDTQYF
TRBJ1-5 | TRBV10-3 | CAISGQGVDQPQHF
TRBJ2-7 | TRBV7-8 | CASSLGYYEQYF
TRBJ2-2 | TRBV25-1 | CASSATLANTGELFF
TRBJ2-7 | TRBV28 | CASSLGQYYEQYF
TRBJ2-7 | TRBV21-1 | CASSNGTGIYEQYF
TRBJ1-1 | TRBV9 | CASTAFSGTGGEAFF
TRBJ1-1 | TRBV11-2 | CASSLNTEAFF
TRBJ1-1 | TRBV7-2 | CASSRSAVGDTEAFF
TRBJ1-2 | TRBV2 | CASSEQGAPLRGYTF
TRBJ1-4 | TRBV6-6 | CASTEGGANEKLFF
TRBJ2-2 | TRBV18 | CASSPLPGQQHTGELFF
TRBJ2-3 | TRBV5-6 | CASSLGAGALWGTQYF
TRBJ1-5 | TRBV18 | CASSPGHSNQPQHF
TRBJ1-1 | TRBV28 | CASSLAGLRAFF
TRBJ2-7 | TRBV11-2 | CASSSGRAEQYF
TRBJ1-5 | TRBV2 | CASRRDMEVEQPQHF
TRBJ2-2 | TRBV4-1 | CASSAGGDTGELFF
TRBJ2-6 | TRBV11-2 | CASSRSEQGAGANVLTF
TRBJ2-3 | TRBV5-1 | CASSLNAGSTDTQYF
TRBJ1-1 | TRBV10-2 | CASSESSGTGVTFF
TRBJ2-2 | TRBV27 | CASSLSDRNTGELFF
TRBJ2-7 | TRBV7-9 | CASSVGPAYEQYF
TRBJ2-1 | TRBV5-1 | CASRAGQGEHNEQFF
TRBJ2-1 | TRBV9 | CASSPGQVYNEQFF
TRBJ1-1 | TRBV6-1 | CASSLRLNTEAFF
TRBJ1-3 | TRBV5-4 | CASSLDGIVTTIYF
TRBJ1-5 | TRBV5-6 | CASSFGGFGNQPQHF
TRBJ2-1 | TRBV11-2 | CASSAPLGRYNEQFF
TRBJ1-5 | TRBV28 | CASSFRGRGQPQHF